This TCR beta chain originates from a study of blood T cell repertoires in COVID-19. In the study overall: T cells, B-cell-depleted T cells, or PBMCs supplied cDNA or gDNA.

Original processing notes: By means of reference gene primer amplification, nucleated cell counts were estimated. Generated by immunoSEQ multiplex PCR, the TCRdb table keeps only in-frame clones and is missing some. The V and J calls and the clone size are those of that table, but D and trimming were determined from the DNA. The sample consists of a few hundred thousand clones, 89% of them appearing once. The CDR3 is 16 residues long. The V and J ends lost 5 bases and 4 bases, in that order; junction bases with no gene match: 13. The germline CDR1 and CDR2 sequences are MNHEY and SVGEGT. Sequenced: peripheral blood. This clonotype was obtained from a woman in her 40s who had recovered from COVID-19. The genes are TRBV6-2 or TRBV6-3 and TRBJ2-7, with 8 nucleotides matching TRBD2. The chain's CDR3 is CASSTPRTSSYYEQYV. The CDR3 region has the DNA TGTGCCAGCAGTACCCCCAGGACTAGCTCCTATTACGAGCAGTACGTC.